This T cell receptor (beta chain) was sequenced for a study of shared clonotypes between healthy human individuals (dated by TCRdb to 2020 to 2022). About the investigation overall: A couple of women and a few men aged 18 to 49 years were included in the cohort. To estimate repertoire size and how much clonotypes are shared between individuals, the study performed deep sequencing of blood TCR repertoires from about five healthy adults. For each donor, three plates each were used for CD4 naive and CD4 memory, two plates were used for CD8 naive, and one plate was used for CD8 memory. Libraries were prepared and TCR repertoires were sequenced by different laboratories using diverse techniques, in order to increase sequencing depth and limit assay-specific biases. Per donor, leukapheresis produced somewhere between about 0.85 and 9.5 billion PBMCs.

CD8 naive samples consisted of CD45RO-negative cells that were positively selected for CCR7, yielding a CD45RA+CCR7+ population without TemRA cells. The donors were healthy, HIV-negative adults with no recently reported acute infections or vaccinations. Every donor was a Caucasian adult living in Nashville, Tennessee, USA. Blood was obtained by leukapheresis, after which PBMCs were separated by Ficoll-Histopaque density gradient centrifugation and cryopreserved in liquid nitrogen vapor phase. Analytical flow cytometry was used to check the purity and quantity of each magnetically sorted T cell population. Genomic DNA was isolated from each sorted fraction and quantified by UV absorbance on a Nanodrop 2000c. TCR CDR3 regions were amplified from genomic DNA by multiplex PCR using the deep immunoSEQ assay. For each cell subset, the extracted genomic DNA was distributed evenly across all wells of several immunoSEQ 96-well plates, and each plate served as one replicate. For sorted subsets, each replicate PCR was loaded with roughly 190 ng genomic DNA, equivalent to about 33,000 T cell genomes. Purified libraries were quantified with a Qubit 3.0 fluorometer, sized on a Bioanalyzer 2100, and re-quantified with the KAPA Library Quantification kit. Every immunoSEQ 96-well plate was sequenced on a separate single-read 150-cycle Illumina NextSeq 550 flow cell. Concerning the study's data processing: Because only junctional sequences without quality scores were contained in the immunoSEQ output, filtering matching that applied to full-length reads could not be performed. To assign V/J genes and CDR3, sequences were annotated against IMGT germline references using PyIR, a Python wrapper for IgBLAST v1.9. Any read was removed if the V/J assignment was weak (E-value above 1e-6), the CDR3 was missing, or the read contained stop codons, out-of-frame junctions, or ambiguous translated residues. V3J clonotypes were defined as sequences sharing an identical inferred V gene, J gene, and CDR3 amino acid sequence. The percentage overlap between two repertoires was calculated by dividing the number of shared unique clonotypes by the size of the smaller repertoire. Richness of each repertoire was evaluated using RTK rarefaction, the Chao1 estimator, and Recon v2.1 estimates of unobserved clonotypes. Generation probabilities for all TCRbeta clonotypes obtained by the gDNA method from a few donors were computed using OLGA. Entries here come from immuneACCESS through TCRdb and include only in-frame sequences with V and J called. Some clones fail to appear in such tables; in the studies checked, an unresolved V gene covers under half of the shortfall, and the cause of the remainder is unknown. From that table come the V and J calls and clone size; the DNA was used to work out D and trimming. Counted in this sample were more than 600,000 clones; around 90% of them appeared once. The top ten clones comprise approximately 24% of the sample.

Including cysteine and phenylalanine, the CDR3 has 17 amino acids. Just the 51-base CDR3 DNA is kept, in frame starting at base 1. From V the trimming removes 3 bases and from J it removes 0 bases, while the gene matches leave 9 bases of the junction unaccounted for. CDR1 and CDR2 (SEHNR, FQNEAQ) derive from the germline V gene (reference sequence). Broader findings and caveats from the paper: Across several donors, roughly 5.1% of naive CD4, around 3.3% of naive CD8, 2% to 2.5% of memory CD4, and roughly 0.4% of memory CD8 clonotypes were shared. Incomplete sequencing was indicated by rarefaction of sorted-subset datasets, despite the large sequencing depth. Pairwise subsampling indicated that sequencing depth was expected to affect the degree of clonotype sharing among donors. Estimated clonotype richness was generally larger for naive than for memory subsets. Compared with non-shared clonotypes, clonotypes shared by all four sorted-subset donors had higher generation probabilities. The small number of donors limited the genetic and exposure-history diversity represented. Only blood was sampled, and tissue TCR repertoires likely differ from those in blood.

This clone is a singleton in its sample. It lacks a known antigen. No much larger clone exists at a distance of one base, and base qualities are not known. The chain is made from TRBV7-9 and TRBJ2-3; 7 central bases correspond to TRBD2. The sequenced material came from naive CD8+ T cells sorted from blood. The label giving this sample's cell subset or site can be read as: CD45RA+CCR7+. The source of this sequence is a man between 25 and 39 years old in good health. DNA sequence: TGTGCCAGCAGCTTTCCTGAGAGCGGGGCTAGCACAGATACGCAGTATTTT. It codes for CASSFPESGASTDTQYF.